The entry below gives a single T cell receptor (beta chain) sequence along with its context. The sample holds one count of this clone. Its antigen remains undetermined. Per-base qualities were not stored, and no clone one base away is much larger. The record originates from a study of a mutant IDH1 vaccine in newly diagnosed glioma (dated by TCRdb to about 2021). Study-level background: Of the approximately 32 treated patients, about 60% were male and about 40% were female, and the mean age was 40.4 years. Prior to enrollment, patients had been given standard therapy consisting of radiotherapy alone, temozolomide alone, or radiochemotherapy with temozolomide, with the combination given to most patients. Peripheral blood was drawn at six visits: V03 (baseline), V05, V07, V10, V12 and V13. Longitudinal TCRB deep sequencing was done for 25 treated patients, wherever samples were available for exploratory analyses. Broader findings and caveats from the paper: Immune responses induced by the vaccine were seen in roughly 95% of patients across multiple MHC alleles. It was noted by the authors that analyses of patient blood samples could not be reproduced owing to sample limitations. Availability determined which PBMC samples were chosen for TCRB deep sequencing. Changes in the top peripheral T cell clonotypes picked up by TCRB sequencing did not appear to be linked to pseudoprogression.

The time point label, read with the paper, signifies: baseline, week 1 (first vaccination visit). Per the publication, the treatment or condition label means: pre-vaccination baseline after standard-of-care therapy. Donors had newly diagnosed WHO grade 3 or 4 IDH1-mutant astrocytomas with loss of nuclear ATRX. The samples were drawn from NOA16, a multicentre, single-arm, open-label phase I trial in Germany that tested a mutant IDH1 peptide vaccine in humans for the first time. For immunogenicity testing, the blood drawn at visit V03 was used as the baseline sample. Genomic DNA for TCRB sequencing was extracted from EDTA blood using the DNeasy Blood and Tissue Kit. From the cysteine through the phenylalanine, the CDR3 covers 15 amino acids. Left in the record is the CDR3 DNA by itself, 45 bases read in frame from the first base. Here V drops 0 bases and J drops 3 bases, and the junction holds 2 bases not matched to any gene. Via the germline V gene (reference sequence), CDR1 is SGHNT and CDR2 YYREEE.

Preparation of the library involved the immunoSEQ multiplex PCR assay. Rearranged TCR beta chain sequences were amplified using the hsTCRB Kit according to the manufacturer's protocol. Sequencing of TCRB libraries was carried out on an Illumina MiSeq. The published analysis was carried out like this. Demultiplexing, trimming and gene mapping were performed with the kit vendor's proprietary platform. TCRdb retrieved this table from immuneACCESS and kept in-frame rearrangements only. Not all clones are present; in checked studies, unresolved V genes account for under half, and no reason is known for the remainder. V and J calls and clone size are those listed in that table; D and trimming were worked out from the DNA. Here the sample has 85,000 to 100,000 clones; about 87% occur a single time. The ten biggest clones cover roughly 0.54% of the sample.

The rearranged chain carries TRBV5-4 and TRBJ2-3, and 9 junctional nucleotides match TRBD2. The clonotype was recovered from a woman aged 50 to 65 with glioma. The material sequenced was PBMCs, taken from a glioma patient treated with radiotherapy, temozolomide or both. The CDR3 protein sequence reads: CASSLGLAGTDTQYF. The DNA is TGTGCCAGCAGCTTGGGGCTAGCGGGGACAGATACGCAGTATTTT.